This passage covers 32 T cell receptor beta chains from one sample sequenced in a study of T cells in Graves' hyperthyroidism and ophthalmopathy. Template material for amplifying TCR beta CDR3 regions consisted of RNA transcripts. First-round RT-PCR with HTBI primers amplified the TCR CDR3 region. TCRdb re-called the multiplex PCR reads through MiXCR, storing one row per CDR3 protein. The table has 550,000 to 800,000 distinct CDR3 sequences, around 16% seen once; the top ten hold 15%. Sequenced sample: blood. All receptors derive from a man over 45 with Graves' hyperthyroidism.

The chain is built from TRBV19 and TRBJ2-7; 8 bases fit TRBD2. Trimming removed 6 bases from V and 0 bases from J; junction bases left unmatched: 7. The CDR3 has 15 amino acids. Germline CDR1 reads LNHDA; CDR2 reads SQIVND (reference sequence). CDR3: CASRISGGDSYEQYF. The CDR3 DNA reads TGTGCCAGTAGAATCTCGGGGGGGGACTCCTACGAGCAGTACTTC.

The table lists this clonotype with many counts. The V call is TRBV6-8, the J call TRBJ2-1; D remains unclear. The CDR3 is made up of 11 amino acids. The ends were cut back, 7 bases at V and 6 bases at J, with 7 bases in the middle. Looked up from germline, CDR1 is MNHGY and CDR2 is SAAAGT. CDR3 region: CASTTANEQFF. The CDR3 region has the DNA TGTGCCAGCACGACGGCCAATGAGCAGTTCTTC.

This clonotype was counted many times. The J gene is TRBJ2-3, the V gene TRBV20-1; tentative D call: TRBD2 (5 bases). The CDR3 contains 13 residues. Germline CDR1 is DFQATT and CDR2 is SNEGSKA (reference sequence). V lost 8 bases, J lost 6 bases, and 18 bases lay in between. The CDR3: CSLRSTQRDTQYF. As DNA, the CDR3 is TGCAGTCTAAGAAGTACCCAGCGGGATACGCAGTATTTT.

This clonotype was seen at least ten times. The rearrangement links TRBV6-2 or TRBV6-3 to TRBJ2-7; TRBD1 matches at 9 bases. The CDR3 covers 15 residues. V gave up 4 bases and J gave up 7 bases; unmatched junction bases: 11. Germline V lookup: CDR1 MNHEY, CDR2 SVGEGT. This CDR3 reads CASSSGGQGLWEQYF. In DNA form, the CDR3 reads TGTGCCAGCAGTTCCGGGGGACAGGGACTGTGGGAGCAGTACTTC.

This clonotype has just a few counts. V is TRBV7-9 and J is TRBJ2-3, with D perhaps TRBD1 or TRBD2 (5 bases each). With 5 bases removed from V and 4 bases from J, the gap between germline ends came to 13 bases. Germline V lookup: CDR1 SEHNR, CDR2 FQNEAQ (reference sequence). This CDR3 comprises 14 residues. CDR3 in amino acids: CASSTVGEPDTQYF. CDR3 coding DNA: TGTGCCAGCAGCACTGTAGGGGAGCCAGATACGCAGTATTTT. The whole variable domain, filled in from reference TRBV7-9 and TRBJ2-3, reads DTGVSQNPRHKITKRGQNVTFRCDPISEHNRLYWYRQTLGQGPEFLTYFQNEAQLEKSRLLSDRFSAERPKGSFSTLEIQRTEQGDSAMYLCASSTVGEPDTQYFGPGTRLTVL.

In this sample, this clonotype turned up many times. An end of the junction differs from the germline gene, which may be a read error. The CDR3 bases are TGCAGTGCAAGAGAGGGGGGACCTAATTCACCCCTCCACTTT. Protein product: CSAREGGPNSPLHF. The V and J genes are TRBV20-1 and TRBJ1-6; a weak D match, TRBD1 (6 bases). CDR1 is DFQATT and CDR2 is SNEGSKA in the germline V gene (reference sequence). The CDR3 sequence is 14 residues long.

This clonotype was picked up a small number of times. V is TRBV15 and J is TRBJ2-7; D is possibly TRBD2 (5 bases). The V and J ends lost 3 bases and 1 base respectively, with 13 bases between them. Germline-derived CDR1 and CDR2 are LNHNV and YYDKDF (reference sequence). This CDR3 region has 15 residues. CDR3 in amino acids: CATSSGGSLSYEQYF. The CDR3 coding sequence is TGTGCCACCAGCAGCGGTGGGAGCCTGTCCTACGAGCAGTACTTC.

This clonotype was seen only a few times. The DNA for the CDR3 is TGTGCCAGCAGTTTAATGGGGTGGAGTTATCCCAATCAGCCCCAGCATTTT. The encoded protein is CASSLMGWSYPNQPQHF. The chain carries TRBV12-3 or TRBV12-4 and TRBJ1-5; D ambiguous. The CDR3 is 17 amino acids. Trimming left V 2 bases short and J 3 bases short, with 17 bases between.

The table lists this clonotype with many counts. The chain has TRBV27 and TRBJ2-2, with D uncertain. The ends were cut back, 5 bases at V and 6 bases at J, with 13 bases in the middle. Germline V gene sequence: CDR1 MNHEY, CDR2 SMNVEV (reference sequence). This CDR3 contains 14 residues. In DNA, the CDR3 is TGTGCCAGCAGTAGTTGGTCCATGGCCGGGGAGCTGTTTTTT. This codes for CASSSWSMAGELFF.

The chain joins TRBV25-1 to TRBJ2-7; a possible D gene is TRBD2 (5 bases). Germline CDR1 MGHDK, CDR2 SYGVNS. V was clipped by 1 base and J by 6 bases, with 13 bases between them. The length of the CDR3 is 14 residues. CDR3 amino acids: CASSELRRDSEQYF. The CDR3 nucleotides are TGTGCCAGCAGTGAATTACGACGGGATAGCGAGCAGTACTTC.

The chain is built from TRBV6-4 and TRBJ2-7; perhaps TRBD1 as D (6 bases). CDR1 is MRHNA, CDR2 SNTAGT, per germline. Trimming stripped 10 bases from V and 2 bases from J, with 15 bases between. The CDR3 has 13 amino acids. CDR3 DNA: TGTGCCACCCACCAGGGGCTAACCTACGAGCAGTACTTC. Its protein is CATHQGLTYEQYF.

This clonotype was counted between two and nine times. The chain links TRBV5-4 to TRBJ1-1, with TRBD1 matching 9 bases. CDR3 length: 16 amino acids. Trimming took 3 bases from V and 1 from J; bases not matched to a gene: 7. The germline V gene encodes CDR1 SGHNT and CDR2 YYREEE (reference sequence). CDR3 sequence (DNA): TGTGCCAGCAGCTCCCGCCCGACAGGGGGGAACACTGAAGCTTTCTTT. Protein product: CASSSRPTGGNTEAFF. The full variable domain, in which reference TRBV5-4 and TRBJ1-1 provide the parts outside the CDR3, is ETGVTQSPTHLIKTRGQQVTLRCSSQSGHNTVSWYQQALGQGPQFIFQYYREEENGRGNFPPRFSGLQFPNYSSELNVNALELDDSALYLCASSSRPTGGNTEAFFGQGTRLTVV.

This clonotype came up many times. Germline is not matched at one junction end, which may reflect a read error. V usage is TRBV7-7 and J usage is TRBJ2-5, with D perhaps TRBD1 (5 bases). The germline CDR1 and CDR2 sequences are SSHAT and FNYEAQ (reference sequence). The length of the CDR3 is 16 residues. Written as DNA, the CDR3 is TGTGCTAGCAGCTTAGCCCCGCAGGGCCTCCAAGAGACCCAGTACTTC. Amino acids: CASSLAPQGLQETQYF.

This clonotype was recorded at least ten times. The V gene is TRBV30, the J gene TRBJ2-5, with D possibly being TRBD1 or TRBD2 (6 bases each). CDR1 GTSNPN and CDR2 SVGIG come from the germline V gene (reference sequence). V dropped 8 bases and J dropped 5 bases, with 15 bases sitting between them. The CDR3 has 12 residues. The CDR3 sequence is CAGGQGRETQYF. CDR3 nucleotides: TGTGCCGGGGGGCAGGGGCGGGAGACCCAGTACTTC.

The chain carries TRBV2 and TRBJ2-3, with D perhaps TRBD1 (6 bases). CDR1 SNHLY and CDR2 FYNNEI come from the germline V gene. CDR3 size: 16 residues. Between the trimmed V and J ends, which lost 6 bases and 3 bases, there was a span of 19 bases. DNA for the CDR3: TGTGCCAGCAGCTTACGGACAGACTATATGACAGATACGCAGTATTTT. Protein sequence: CASSLRTDYMTDTQYF. Full variable domain (remainder filled in from reference TRBV2 and TRBJ2-3): EPEVTQTPSHQVTQMGQEVILRCVPISNHLYFYWYRQILGQKVEFLVSFYNNEISEKSEIFDDQFSVERPDGSNFTLKIRSTKLEDSAMYFCASSLRTDYMTDTQYFGPGTRLTVL.

The V and J genes are TRBV30 and TRBJ2-5; tentatively, D is TRBD1 or TRBD2 (5 bases each). Germline V gene data show CDR1 as GTSNPN and CDR2 as SVGIG (reference sequence). With 4 bases removed from V and 3 bases from J, the gap between germline ends came to 24 bases. The CDR3 loop spans 17 amino acids. The CDR3 DNA reads TGTGCCTGGAACCGACTCTTCCGGGACGGAGTAGAAGAGACCCAGTACTTC. It is translated as CAWNRLFRDGVEETQYF.

The genes are TRBV30 and TRBJ1-1; D unresolved. Germline V gives CDR1 GTSNPN, CDR2 SVGIG (reference sequence). V shed 2 bases and J shed 1 base, with 8 bases lying between them. This CDR3 spans 13 amino acids. CDR3 region: CAWSTGRNTEAFF. The CDR3 DNA reads TGTGCCTGGAGTACGGGGAGGAACACTGAAGCTTTCTTT.

This clonotype was seen repeatedly, ten times or more. The rearrangement uses TRBV9 and TRBJ2-5; D is uncertain. This CDR3 is 14 amino acids long. V gave up 4 bases and J gave up 2 bases, with 12 bases separating them. The germline CDR1 and CDR2 sequences are SGDLS and YYNGEE. The CDR3 reads CASSPYYKQETQYF. CDR3 DNA sequence: TGTGCCAGCAGCCCTTACTACAAACAAGAGACCCAGTACTTC.

This chain links TRBV24-1 with TRBJ2-5; 7 bases align to TRBD1. From germline, CDR1 is KGHDR and CDR2 SFDVKD. V gave up 3 bases and J gave up 5 bases; unmatched junction bases: 5. The CDR3 loop spans 14 amino acids. DNA for the CDR3: TGTGCCACCAGTGATCGACAGGGATTGGAGACCCAGTACTTC. It yields the protein CATSDRQGLETQYF.

This clonotype has ten or more counts. The chain recombines TRBV27 with TRBJ2-3; TRBD2 agrees at 12 bases. The J segment lost 0 bases and the V segment lost 4 bases, leaving 5 bases of the junction unmatched. The CDR3 sequence is 17 residues long. CDR1 and CDR2 (germline): MNHEY, SMNVEV (reference sequence). This CDR3 is CASSWGTSGPSTDTQYF. CDR3 DNA sequence: TGTGCCAGCAGTTGGGGGACTAGCGGGCCCAGCACAGATACGCAGTATTTT.

This clonotype has only one observation. The V call is TRBV10-2, the J call TRBJ2-7; D not resolved. The CDR3 covers 14 residues. Looked up from germline, CDR1 is WSHSY and CDR2 is SAAADI. V was pared by 3 bases and J by 0 bases, with 9 bases between. As DNA, the CDR3 is TGCGCCAGCAGTGAATCGGAGTTCTCCTACGAGCAGTACTTC. It codes for CASSESEFSYEQYF.

The chain recombines TRBV18 with TRBJ2-1; D gene uncertain. The germline gives CDR1 KGHSH, CDR2 LQKENI. Trimming took off 4 bases at V and 9 bases at J, with 13 bases between the two ends. The CDR3 consists of 13 residues. The CDR3 nucleotides read TGTGCCAGCTCACGATACGCGTGGTCTGAGCAGTTCTTC. Amino acids: CASSRYAWSEQFF.

The gene calls are TRBV6-2 or TRBV6-3 and TRBJ2-7; D gene unclear. CDR1 is MNHEY and CDR2 is SVGEGT in the germline V gene. The CDR3 has 11 residues. Trimming took 3 bases from V and 3 from J, leaving 3 bases between them. The CDR3 coding sequence is TGTGCCAGCAGTTATCACTACGAGCAGTACTTC. Translating it yields CASSYHYEQYF.

This clonotype was seen only a few times. The chain links TRBV7-2 to TRBJ2-2; D gene unclear. The germline V gene has CDR1 SGHTA and CDR2 FQGNSA. V gave up 7 bases and J gave up 1 base, with 10 bases separating them. The CDR3 sequence is 14 residues long. The CDR3 reads CASKRLGNTGELFF. The DNA for the CDR3 is TGTGCCAGCAAGCGTTTAGGGAACACCGGGGAGCTGTTTTTT.

This clonotype was detected a few times. The V call is TRBV28, the J call TRBJ2-2, with 7 bases fitting TRBD2. Germline-derived CDR1 and CDR2 are MDHEN and SYDVKM. CDR3 length: 16 residues. Trimming cost V 2 bases and J 5 bases; bases outside gene matches: 8. CDR3 loop: CASSLTSGGRTGELFF. Here the CDR3 DNA reads TGTGCCAGCAGTTTAACGTCGGGCGGGAGAACCGGGGAGCTGTTTTTT.

J is TRBJ2-7 and V is TRBV19, with no clear D. With 3 bases removed from V and 4 bases from J, the gap between germline ends came to 10 bases. This CDR3 has 13 residues. Germline V gene sequence: CDR1 LNHDA, CDR2 SQIVND (reference sequence). This CDR3 is CASSIKTDYEQYF. The DNA of the CDR3 is TGTGCCAGTAGTATCAAGACCGATTACGAGCAGTACTTC.

This clonotype has a handful of counts. The rearrangement joins TRBV4-3 to TRBJ2-2; 7 bases fit TRBD2. Germline V CDR1 and CDR2: LGHNA, YSLEER. There are 16 residues in the CDR3. V lost 0 bases, J lost 7 bases, and 8 bases stayed unmatched. The CDR3 nucleotides are TGCGCCAGCAGCCAAGATTTGTGGACTAGAGGCGGGGAGCTGTTTTTT. This encodes CASSQDLWTRGGELFF.

The sample holds a few counts of this clonotype. The rearrangement uses TRBV7-2 and TRBJ2-5; D possibly corresponds to TRBD2 (6 bases). V was trimmed by 5 bases and J by 12 bases, leaving 22 bases between them. The CDR3 is 14 amino acids. Germline V CDR1 and CDR2: SGHTA, FQGNSA. CDR3 nucleotides: TGTGCCAGCAGCGCAACTAGCTCAAACCCCTTGGAGTACTTC. Protein sequence: CASSATSSNPLEYF.

Many counts were recorded for this clonotype. This chain links TRBV15 with TRBJ1-4; tentatively, D is TRBD1 (6 bases). CDR1 and CDR2 from the germline V gene are LNHNV and YYDKDF (reference sequence). The CDR3 consists of 15 residues. V lost 1 base and J 6 bases, leaving 12 bases between the germline ends. In DNA form, the CDR3 reads TGTGCCACCAGCAGAGCTTCCAGGGGTGATGAAAAACTGTTTTTT. It translates to CATSRASRGDEKLFF.

This clonotype showed up many times. The rearrangement joins TRBV2 to TRBJ2-3; D is possibly TRBD1 or TRBD2 (5 bases each). The CDR3 loop spans 13 amino acids. The V gene lost 7 bases and the J gene lost 0 bases, with 8 bases spanning the gap. Looked up from germline, CDR1 is SNHLY and CDR2 is FYNNEI. DNA of the CDR3: TGTGCCAGCACAGGGAGTAGCACAGATACGCAGTATTTT. Translating gives CASTGSSTDTQYF.

The table lists this clonotype with many counts. The genes are TRBV12-3 or TRBV12-4 and TRBJ1-1; no definite D call. This CDR3 contains 15 residues. Trimming removed 5 bases at V and 1 base at J, with 14 bases between. The CDR3, as DNA: TGTGCCAGCAGTCCCTCCCGGAGGTGGAACACTGAAGCTTTCTTT. Translated, it gives CASSPSRRWNTEAFF.

This clonotype was detected ten times or more. V is TRBV28 and J is TRBJ1-5; D gene uncertain. The CDR3 has 15 residues. The V gene's germline CDR1 is MDHEN and CDR2 SYDVKM. The V and J ends lost 3 bases and 7 bases respectively, with 16 bases between them. CDR3 bases: TGTGCCAGCAGTTTCCGCGACGCGATGGGGCAGCCCCAGCATTTT. Its translation: CASSFRDAMGQPQHF.